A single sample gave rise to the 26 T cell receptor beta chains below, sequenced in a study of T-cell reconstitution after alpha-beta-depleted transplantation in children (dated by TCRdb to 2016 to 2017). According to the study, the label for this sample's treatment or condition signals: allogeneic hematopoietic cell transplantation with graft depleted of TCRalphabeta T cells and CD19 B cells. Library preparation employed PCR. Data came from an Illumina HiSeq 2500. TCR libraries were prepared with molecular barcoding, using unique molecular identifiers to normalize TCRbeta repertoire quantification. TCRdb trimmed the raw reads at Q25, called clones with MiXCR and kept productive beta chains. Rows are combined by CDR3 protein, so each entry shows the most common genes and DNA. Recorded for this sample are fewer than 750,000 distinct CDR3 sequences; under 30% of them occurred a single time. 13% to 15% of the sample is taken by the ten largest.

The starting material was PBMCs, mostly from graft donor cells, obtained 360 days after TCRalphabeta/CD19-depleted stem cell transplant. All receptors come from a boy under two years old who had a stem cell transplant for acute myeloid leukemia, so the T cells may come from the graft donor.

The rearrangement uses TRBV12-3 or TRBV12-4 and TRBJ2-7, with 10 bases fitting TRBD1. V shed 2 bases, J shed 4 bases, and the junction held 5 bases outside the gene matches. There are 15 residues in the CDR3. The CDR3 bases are TGTGCCAGCAGTTTAATCCGGGACAGGGGTTACGAGCAGTACTTC. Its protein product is CASSLIRDRGYEQYF.

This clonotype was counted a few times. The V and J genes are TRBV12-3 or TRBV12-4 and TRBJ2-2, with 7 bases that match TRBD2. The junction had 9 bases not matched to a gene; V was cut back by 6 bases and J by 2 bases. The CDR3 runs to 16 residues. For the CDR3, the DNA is TGTGCCAGCAGGGCTTGGACTAGTGGTAACACCGGGGAGCTGTTTTTT. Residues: CASRAWTSGNTGELFF.

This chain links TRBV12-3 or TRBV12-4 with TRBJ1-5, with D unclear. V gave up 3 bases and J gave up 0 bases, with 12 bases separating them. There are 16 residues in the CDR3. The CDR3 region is CASSLGGFNSNQPQHF. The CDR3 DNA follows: TGTGCCAGCAGTTTGGGAGGGTTCAATAGCAATCAGCCCCAGCATTTT.

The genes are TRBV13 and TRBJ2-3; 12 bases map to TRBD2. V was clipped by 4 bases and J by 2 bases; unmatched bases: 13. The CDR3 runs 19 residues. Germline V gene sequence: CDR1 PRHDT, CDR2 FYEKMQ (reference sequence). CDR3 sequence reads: CASSSLTAPSGGVTDTQYF. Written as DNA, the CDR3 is TGTGCCAGCAGCTCACTCACGGCCCCTAGCGGGGGGGTCACAGATACGCAGTATTTT. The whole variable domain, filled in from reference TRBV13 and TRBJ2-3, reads AAGVIQSPRHLIKEKRETATLKCYPIPRHDTVYWYQQGPGQDPQFLISFYEKMQSDKGSIPDRFSAQQFSDYHSELNMSSLELGDSALYFCASSSLTAPSGGVTDTQYFGPGTRLTVL.

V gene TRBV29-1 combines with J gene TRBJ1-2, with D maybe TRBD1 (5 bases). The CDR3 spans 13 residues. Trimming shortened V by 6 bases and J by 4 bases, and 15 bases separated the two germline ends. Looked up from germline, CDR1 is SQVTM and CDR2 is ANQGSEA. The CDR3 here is CSVDQGRGYGYTF. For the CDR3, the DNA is TGCAGCGTGGATCAGGGTCGGGGCTATGGCTACACCTTC.

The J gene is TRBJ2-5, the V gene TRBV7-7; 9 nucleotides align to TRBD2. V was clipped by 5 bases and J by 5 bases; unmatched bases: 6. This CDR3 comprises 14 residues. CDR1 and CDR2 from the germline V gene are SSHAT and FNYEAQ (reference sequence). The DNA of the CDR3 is TGTGCCAGCAGCACTTTAGCGGGGGCGGAGACCCAGTACTTC. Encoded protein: CASSTLAGAETQYF.

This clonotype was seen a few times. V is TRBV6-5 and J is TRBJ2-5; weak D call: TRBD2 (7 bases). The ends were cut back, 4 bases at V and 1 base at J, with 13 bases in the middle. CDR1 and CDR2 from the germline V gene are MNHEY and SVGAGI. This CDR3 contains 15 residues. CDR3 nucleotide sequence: TGTGCCAGCAGTTTGGGAGGGGGGACCCAAGAGACCCAGTACTTC. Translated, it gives CASSLGGGTQETQYF.

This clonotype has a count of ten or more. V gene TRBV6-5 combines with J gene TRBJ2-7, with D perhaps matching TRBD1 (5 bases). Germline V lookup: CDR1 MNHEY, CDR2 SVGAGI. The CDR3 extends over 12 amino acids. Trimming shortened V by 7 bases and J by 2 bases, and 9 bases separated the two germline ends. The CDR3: CASMQGPYEQYF. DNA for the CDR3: TGTGCCAGCATGCAGGGCCCCTACGAGCAGTACTTC.

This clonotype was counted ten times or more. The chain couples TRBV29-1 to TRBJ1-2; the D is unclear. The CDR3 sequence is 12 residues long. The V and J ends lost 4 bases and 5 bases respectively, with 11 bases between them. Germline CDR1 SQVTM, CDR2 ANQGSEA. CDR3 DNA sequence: TGCAGCGTTGGCGAGGGAGGATATGGCTACACCTTC. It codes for CSVGEGGYGYTF.

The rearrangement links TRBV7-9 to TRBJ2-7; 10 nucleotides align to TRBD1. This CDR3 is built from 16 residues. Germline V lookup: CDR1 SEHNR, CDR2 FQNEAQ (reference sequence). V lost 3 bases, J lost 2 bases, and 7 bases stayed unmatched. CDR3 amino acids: CASSLGQGQRTYEQYF. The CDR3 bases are TGTGCCAGCAGCTTGGGACAGGGGCAAAGGACCTACGAGCAGTACTTC. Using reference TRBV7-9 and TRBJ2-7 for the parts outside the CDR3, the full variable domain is DTGVSQNPRHKITKRGQNVTFRCDPISEHNRLYWYRQTLGQGPEFLTYFQNEAQLEKSRLLSDRFSAERPKGSFSTLEIQRTEQGDSAMYLCASSLGQGQRTYEQYFGPGTRLTVT.

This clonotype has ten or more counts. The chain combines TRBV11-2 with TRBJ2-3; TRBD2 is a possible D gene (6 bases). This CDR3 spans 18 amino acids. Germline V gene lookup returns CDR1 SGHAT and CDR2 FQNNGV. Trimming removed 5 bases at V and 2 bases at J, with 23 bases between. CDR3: CASSQGRGVSQTTDTQYF. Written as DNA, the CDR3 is TGTGCCAGCAGCCAAGGGCGGGGAGTGTCCCAGACCACAGATACGCAGTATTTT.

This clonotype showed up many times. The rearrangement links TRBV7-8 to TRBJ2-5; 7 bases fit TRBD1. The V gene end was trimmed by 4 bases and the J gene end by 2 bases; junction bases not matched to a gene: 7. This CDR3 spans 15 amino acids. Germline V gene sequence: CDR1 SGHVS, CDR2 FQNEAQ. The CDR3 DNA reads TGTGCCAGCAGCTCCCGGGACAGCAGGCAAGAGACCCAGTACTTC. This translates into CASSSRDSRQETQYF.

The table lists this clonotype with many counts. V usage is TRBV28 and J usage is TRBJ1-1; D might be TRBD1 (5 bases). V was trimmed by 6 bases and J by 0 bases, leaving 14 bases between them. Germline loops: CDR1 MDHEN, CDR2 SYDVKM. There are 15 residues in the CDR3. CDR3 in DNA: TGTGCCAGCAGCGGAACTGGGACGTTGAACACTGAAGCTTTCTTT. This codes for CASSGTGTLNTEAFF.

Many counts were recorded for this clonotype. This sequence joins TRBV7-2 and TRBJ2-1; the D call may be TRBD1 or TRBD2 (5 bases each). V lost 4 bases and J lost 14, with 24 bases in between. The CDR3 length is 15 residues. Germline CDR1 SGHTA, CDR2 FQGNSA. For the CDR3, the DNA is TGTGCCAGCAGCTCCACCCGGGGCTTCCCCCTGACTGAGTTCTTC. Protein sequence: CASSSTRGFPLTEFF.

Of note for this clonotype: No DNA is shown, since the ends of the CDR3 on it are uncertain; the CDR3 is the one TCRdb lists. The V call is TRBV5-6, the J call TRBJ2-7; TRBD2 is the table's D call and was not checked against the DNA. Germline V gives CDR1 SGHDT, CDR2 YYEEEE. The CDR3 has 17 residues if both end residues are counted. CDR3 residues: CASSFASFGAGPPEQYF.

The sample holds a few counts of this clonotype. CDR3 region: CASSLPRGRVGELFF. DNA of the CDR3: TGTGCCAGCAGTTTACCCAGAGGCAGGGTCGGGGAGCTGTTTTTT. The chain uses TRBV28 and TRBJ2-2; tentative D call: TRBD1 (5 bases). CDR1 is MDHEN, CDR2 SYDVKM, per germline. The CDR3 extends over 15 amino acids. Between the trimmed V and J ends, which lost 2 bases and 7 bases, there was a span of 14 bases.

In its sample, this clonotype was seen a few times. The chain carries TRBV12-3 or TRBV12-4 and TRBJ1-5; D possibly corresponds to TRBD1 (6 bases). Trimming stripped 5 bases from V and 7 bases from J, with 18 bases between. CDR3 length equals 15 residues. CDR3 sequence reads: CASSLGSGERQPQHF. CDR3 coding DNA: TGTGCCAGCAGTCTAGGGTCAGGGGAACGACAGCCCCAGCATTTT.

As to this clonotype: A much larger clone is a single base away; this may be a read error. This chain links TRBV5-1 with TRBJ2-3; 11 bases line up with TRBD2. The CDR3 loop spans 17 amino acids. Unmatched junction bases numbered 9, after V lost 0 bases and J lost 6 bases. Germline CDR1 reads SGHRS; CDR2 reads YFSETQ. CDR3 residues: CASSLATSLAGGDTQYF. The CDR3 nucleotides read TGCGCCAGCAGCTTGGCCACCTCTCTAGCGGGGGGCGATACGCAGTATTTT. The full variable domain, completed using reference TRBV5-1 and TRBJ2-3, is KAGVTQTPRYLIKTRGQQVTLSCSPISGHRSVSWYQQTPGQGLQFLFEYFSETQRNKGNFPGRFSGRQFSNSRSEMNVSTLELGDSALYLCASSLATSLAGGDTQYFGPGTRLTVL.

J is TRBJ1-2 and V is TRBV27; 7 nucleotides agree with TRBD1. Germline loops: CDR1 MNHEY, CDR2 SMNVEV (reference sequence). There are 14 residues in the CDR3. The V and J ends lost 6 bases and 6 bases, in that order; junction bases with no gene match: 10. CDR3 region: CASSLSRDSHGYTF. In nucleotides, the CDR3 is TGTGCCAGCAGCCTCTCCCGGGACAGTCATGGCTACACCTTC.

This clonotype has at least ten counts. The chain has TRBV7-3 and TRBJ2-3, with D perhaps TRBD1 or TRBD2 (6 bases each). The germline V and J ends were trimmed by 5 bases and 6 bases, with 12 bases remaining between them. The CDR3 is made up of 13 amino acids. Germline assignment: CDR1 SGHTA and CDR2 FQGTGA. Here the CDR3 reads CASSPTGRDTQYF. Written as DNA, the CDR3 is TGTGCCAGCAGCCCCACAGGGAGGGATACGCAGTATTTT. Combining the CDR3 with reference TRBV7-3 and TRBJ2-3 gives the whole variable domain GAGVSQTPSNKVTEKGKYVELRCDPISGHTALYWYRQSLGQGPEFLIYFQGTGAADDSGLPNDRFFAVRPEGSVSTLKIQRTERGDSAVYLCASSPTGRDTQYFGPGTRLTVL.

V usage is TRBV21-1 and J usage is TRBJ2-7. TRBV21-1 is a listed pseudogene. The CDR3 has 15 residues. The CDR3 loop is CASSNATAHSYEQYF. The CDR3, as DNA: TGTGCCAGCAGCAATGCGACAGCTCACTCCTACGAGCAGTACTTC.

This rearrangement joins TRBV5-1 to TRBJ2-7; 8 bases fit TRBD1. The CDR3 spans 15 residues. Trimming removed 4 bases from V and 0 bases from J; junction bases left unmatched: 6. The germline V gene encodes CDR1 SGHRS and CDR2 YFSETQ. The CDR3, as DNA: TGCGCCAGCAGCCGGGACAGGCCTTCCTCCTACGAGCAGTACTTC. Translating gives CASSRDRPSSYEQYF.

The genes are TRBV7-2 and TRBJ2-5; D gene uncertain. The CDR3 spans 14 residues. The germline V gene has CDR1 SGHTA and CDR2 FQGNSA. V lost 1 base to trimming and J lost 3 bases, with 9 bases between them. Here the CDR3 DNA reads TGTGCCAGCAGCTTAGGGGCACAGAAAGAGACCCAGTACTTC. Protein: CASSLGAQKETQYF.

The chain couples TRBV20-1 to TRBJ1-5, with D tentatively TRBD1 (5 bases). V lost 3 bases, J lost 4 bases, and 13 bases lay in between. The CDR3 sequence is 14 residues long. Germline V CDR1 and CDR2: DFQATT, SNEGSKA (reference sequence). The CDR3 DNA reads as TGCAGTGCTAGGTGGTGGGGACCAAATCAGCCCCAGCATTTT. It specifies CSARWWGPNQPQHF.

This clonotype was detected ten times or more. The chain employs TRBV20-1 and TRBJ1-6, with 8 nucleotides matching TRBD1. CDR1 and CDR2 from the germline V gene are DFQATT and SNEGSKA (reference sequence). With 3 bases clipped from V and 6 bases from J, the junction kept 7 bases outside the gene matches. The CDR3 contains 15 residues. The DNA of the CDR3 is TGCAGTGCTAGGGCCGCGACAGGGGTTAATTCACCCCTCCACTTT. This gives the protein CSARAATGVNSPLHF.

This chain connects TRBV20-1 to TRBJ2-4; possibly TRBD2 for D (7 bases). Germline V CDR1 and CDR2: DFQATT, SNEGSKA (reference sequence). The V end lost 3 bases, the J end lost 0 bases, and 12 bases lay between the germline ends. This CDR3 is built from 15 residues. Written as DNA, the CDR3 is TGCAGTGCTAGCCGGGGGGCCTTAGCCAAAAACATTCAGTACTTC. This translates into CSASRGALAKNIQYF.